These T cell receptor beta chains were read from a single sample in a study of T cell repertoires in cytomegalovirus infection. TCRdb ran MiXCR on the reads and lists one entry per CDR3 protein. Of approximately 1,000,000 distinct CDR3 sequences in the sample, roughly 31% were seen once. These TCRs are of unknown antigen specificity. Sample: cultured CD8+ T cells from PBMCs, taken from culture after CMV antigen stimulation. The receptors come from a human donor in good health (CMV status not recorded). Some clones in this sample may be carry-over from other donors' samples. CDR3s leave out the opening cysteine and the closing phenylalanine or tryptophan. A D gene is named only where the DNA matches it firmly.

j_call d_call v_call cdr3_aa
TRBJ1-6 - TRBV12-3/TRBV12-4 ASSLGEEWSPLH
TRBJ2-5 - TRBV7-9 ASETPRAPIEQETQY
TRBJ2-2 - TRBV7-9 ASSPVPGRPTGELF
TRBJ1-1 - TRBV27 ASSLGWGNTEAF
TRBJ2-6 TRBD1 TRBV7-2 ASSHKRDRVSGANVLT
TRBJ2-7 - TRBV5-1 ASSPREGGVHEQY
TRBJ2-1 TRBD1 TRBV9 ASSAGTGIGNEQF
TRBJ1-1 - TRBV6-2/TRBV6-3 ASSSSLGPEAF
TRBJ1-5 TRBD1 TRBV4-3 ASSQETGGIFGSQH
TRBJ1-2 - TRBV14 ASSQVGGLRYGYT
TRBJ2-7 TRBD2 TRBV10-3 AISAITAGTSGTYEQY
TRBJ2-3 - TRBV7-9 ASSLSPGVTDTQY
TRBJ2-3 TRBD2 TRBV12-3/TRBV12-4 ASSLSILRAGTSTDTQF
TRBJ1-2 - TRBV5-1 ASTMTYQGYGYT
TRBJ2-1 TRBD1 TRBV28 ASSSGQGLFYNEQF
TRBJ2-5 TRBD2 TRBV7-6 ASSLLTRLAGDQETQY
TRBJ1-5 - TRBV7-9 ASKKGINQPQH
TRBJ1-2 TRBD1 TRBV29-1 SVPGTVLNYGYT
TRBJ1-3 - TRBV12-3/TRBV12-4 ASSPYGESAGNTIY
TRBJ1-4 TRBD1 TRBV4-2 ASSQRDRGWTNEKLF
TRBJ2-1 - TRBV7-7 ASSPGTGGQYNEQF
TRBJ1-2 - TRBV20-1 SARANPGGGTRYGYT
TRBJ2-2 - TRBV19 ASTYLGELF
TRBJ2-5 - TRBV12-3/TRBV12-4 ASRAGGIQETQY
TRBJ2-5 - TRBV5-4 ASSLGLLEDQY
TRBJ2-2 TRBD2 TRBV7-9 ANFGGTSQGTGELF
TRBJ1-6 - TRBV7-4 ASSSTLDNSPLH
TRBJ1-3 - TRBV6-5 ASSYSRQFGNTIY
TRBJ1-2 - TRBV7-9 ASSPLTRAGGDGYT
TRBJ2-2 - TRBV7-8 ASSLGSGAYTGELF
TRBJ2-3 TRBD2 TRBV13 ASSSPDSGGNTQY
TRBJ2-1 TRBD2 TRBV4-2 ASSQDGLAGGREQF
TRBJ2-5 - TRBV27 ASSSIQGIQETQY
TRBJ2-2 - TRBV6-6 ASMSAAGELF
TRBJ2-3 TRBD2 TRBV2 ASSDGGGSTDTQY
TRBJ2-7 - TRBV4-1 ASRPNPGSSYEQY
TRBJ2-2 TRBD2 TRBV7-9 ASRDERGANTGELF